This T cell receptor (beta chain) was documented in a study of T cell changes during pregnancy in multiple sclerosis. The CDR3 is 12 residues long. Per germline, CDR1 LNHNV and CDR2 YYDKDF (reference sequence). V lost 8 bases and J 7 bases, leaving 15 bases between the germline ends. The assay was immunoSEQ multiplex PCR, and TCRdb's table has in-frame clones only and misses some. The data hold approximately 46,000 clones, with 80% to 95% observed a single time. This sequence originates from a female donor with multiple sclerosis, enrolled in a pregnancy study. This specimen consisted of CD8+ T cells from peripheral blood mononuclear cells, obtained in the second trimester of pregnancy. This rearrangement joins TRBV15 to TRBJ2-7, with D perhaps matching TRBD1 (5 bases). The DNA of the CDR3 is TGTGCCACCGCCCAGGGCGTTACGGAGCAGTACTTC. This gives the protein CATAQGVTEQYF. Supplemented by reference TRBV15 and TRBJ2-7, the full variable domain reads DAMVIQNPRYQVTQFGKPVTLSCSQTLNHNVMYWYQQKSSQAPKLLFHYYDKDFNNEADTPDNFQSRRPNTSFCFLDIRSPGLGDTAMYLCATAQGVTEQYFGPGTRLTVT.